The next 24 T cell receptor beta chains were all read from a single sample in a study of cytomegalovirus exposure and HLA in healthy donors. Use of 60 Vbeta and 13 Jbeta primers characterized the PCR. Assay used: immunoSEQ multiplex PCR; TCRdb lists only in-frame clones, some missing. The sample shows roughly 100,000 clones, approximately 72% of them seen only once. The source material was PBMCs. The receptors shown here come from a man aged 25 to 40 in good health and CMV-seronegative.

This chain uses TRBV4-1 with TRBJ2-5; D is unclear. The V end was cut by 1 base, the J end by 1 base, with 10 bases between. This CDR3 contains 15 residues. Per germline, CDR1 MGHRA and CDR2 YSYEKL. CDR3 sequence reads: CASSQGAGPQETQYF. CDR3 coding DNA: TGCGCCAGCAGCCAAGGGGCAGGCCCCCAAGAGACCCAGTACTTC.

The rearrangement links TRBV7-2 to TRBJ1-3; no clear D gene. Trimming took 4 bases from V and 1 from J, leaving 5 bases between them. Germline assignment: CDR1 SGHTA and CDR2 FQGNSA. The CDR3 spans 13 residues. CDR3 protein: CASSSLSGNTIYF. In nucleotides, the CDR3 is TGTGCCAGCAGCTCCCTTTCTGGAAACACCATATATTTT.

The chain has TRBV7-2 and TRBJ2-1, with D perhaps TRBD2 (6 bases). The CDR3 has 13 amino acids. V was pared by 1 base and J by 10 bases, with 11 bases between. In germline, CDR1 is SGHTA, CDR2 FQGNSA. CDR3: CASSLDGGREQFF. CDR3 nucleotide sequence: TGTGCCAGCAGCTTAGACGGTGGGAGGGAGCAGTTCTTC.

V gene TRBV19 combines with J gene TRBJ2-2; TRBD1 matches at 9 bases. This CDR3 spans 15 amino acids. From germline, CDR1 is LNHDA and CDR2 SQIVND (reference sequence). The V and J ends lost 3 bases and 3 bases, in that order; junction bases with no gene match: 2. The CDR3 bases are TGTGCCAGTAGTATCGGGACAGGGCACACCGGGGAGCTGTTTTTT. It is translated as CASSIGTGHTGELFF.

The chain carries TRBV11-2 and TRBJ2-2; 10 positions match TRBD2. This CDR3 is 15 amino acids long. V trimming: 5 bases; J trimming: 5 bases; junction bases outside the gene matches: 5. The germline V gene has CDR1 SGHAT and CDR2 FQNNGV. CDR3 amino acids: CASSLIAGGTGELFF. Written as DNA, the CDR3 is TGTGCCAGCAGCCTCATAGCGGGGGGAACCGGGGAGCTGTTTTTT.

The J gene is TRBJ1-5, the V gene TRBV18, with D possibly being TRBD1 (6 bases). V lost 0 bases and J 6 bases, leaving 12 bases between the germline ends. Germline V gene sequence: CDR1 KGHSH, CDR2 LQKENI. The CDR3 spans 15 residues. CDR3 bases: TGTGCCAGCTCACCACCGGGGGCGCGAGTTCAGCCCCAGCATTTT. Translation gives CASSPPGARVQPQHF. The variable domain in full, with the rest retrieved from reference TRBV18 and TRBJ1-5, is NAGVMQNPRHLVRRRGQEARLRCSPMKGHSHVYWYRQLPEEGLKFMVYLQKENIIDESGMPKERFSAEFPKEGPSILRIQQVVRGDSAAYFCASSPPGARVQPQHFGDGTRLSIL.

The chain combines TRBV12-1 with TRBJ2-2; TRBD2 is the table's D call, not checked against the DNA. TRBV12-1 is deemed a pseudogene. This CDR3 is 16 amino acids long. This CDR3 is CASSFVCHYMAGELFF. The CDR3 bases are TGTGCCAGCAGCTTTGTGTGCCACTATATGGCCGGGGAGCTGTTTTTT.

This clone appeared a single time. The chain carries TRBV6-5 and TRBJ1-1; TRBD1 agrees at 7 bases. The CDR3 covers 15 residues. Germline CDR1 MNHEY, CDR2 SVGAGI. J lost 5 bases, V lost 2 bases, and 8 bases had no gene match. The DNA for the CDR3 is TGTGCCAGCAGTTACGCTTACAGGGGATCAACTGAAGCTTTCTTT. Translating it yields CASSYAYRGSTEAFF.

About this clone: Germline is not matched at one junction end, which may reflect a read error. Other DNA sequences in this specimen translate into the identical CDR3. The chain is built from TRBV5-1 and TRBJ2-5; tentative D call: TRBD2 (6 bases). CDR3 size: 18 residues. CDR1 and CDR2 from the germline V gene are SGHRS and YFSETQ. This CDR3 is CASSPGRVVADGGETQYF. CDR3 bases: TGTGCCAGCAGCCCGGGAAGGGTGGTAGCGGATGGAGGAGAGACCCAGTACTTC.

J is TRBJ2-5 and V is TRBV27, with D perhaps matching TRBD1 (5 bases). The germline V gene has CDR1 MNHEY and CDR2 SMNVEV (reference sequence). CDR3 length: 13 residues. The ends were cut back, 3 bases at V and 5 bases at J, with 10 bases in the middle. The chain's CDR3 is CASSFRARETQYF. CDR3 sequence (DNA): TGTGCCAGCAGTTTCAGGGCTAGGGAGACCCAGTACTTC.

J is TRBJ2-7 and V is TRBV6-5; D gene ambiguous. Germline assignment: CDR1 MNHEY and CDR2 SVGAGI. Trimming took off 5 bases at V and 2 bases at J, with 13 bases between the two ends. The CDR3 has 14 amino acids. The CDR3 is CASSPMAVTYEQYF. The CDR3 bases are TGTGCCAGCAGTCCCATGGCGGTCACCTACGAGCAGTACTTC.

The CDR3 coding sequence is TGTGCCAGCAGCTATGGGGCCCCGGGGGGCATTCAGTACTTC. Protein: CASSYGAPGGIQYF. The chain couples TRBV28 to TRBJ2-4; 7 bases match TRBD2. CDR3 length equals 14 residues. Trimming took 6 bases from V and 9 from J; bases not matched to a gene: 11. Per germline, CDR1 MDHEN and CDR2 SYDVKM.

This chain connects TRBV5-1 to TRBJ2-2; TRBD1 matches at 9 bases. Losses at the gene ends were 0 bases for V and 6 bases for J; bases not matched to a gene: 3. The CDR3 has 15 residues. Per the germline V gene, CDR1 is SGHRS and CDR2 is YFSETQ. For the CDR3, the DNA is TGCGCCAGCAGCTTGGTACAGGGGGCGGCCGGGGAGCTGTTTTTT. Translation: CASSLVQGAAGELFF.

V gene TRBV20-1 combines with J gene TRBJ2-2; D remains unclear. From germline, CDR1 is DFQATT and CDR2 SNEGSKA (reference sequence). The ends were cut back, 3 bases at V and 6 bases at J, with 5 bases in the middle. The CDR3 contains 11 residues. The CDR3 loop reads CSASPAGELFF. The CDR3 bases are TGCAGTGCTAGCCCAGCCGGGGAGCTGTTTTTT.

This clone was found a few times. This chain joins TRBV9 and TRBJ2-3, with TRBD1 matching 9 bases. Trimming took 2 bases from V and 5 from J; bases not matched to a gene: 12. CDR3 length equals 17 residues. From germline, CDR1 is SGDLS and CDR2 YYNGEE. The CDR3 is CASSVQGDRAGIDTQYF. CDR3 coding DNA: TGTGCCAGCAGCGTCCAAGGGGACAGGGCCGGGATAGATACGCAGTATTTT.

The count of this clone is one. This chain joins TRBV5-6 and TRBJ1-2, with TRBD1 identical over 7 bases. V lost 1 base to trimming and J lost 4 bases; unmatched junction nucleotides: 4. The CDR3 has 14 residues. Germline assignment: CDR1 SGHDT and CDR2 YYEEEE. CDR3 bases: TGTGCCAGCAGCTTGCAGACAGGGTTCTATGGCTACACCTTC. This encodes CASSLQTGFYGYTF. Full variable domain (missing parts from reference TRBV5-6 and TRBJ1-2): DAGVTQSPTHLIKTRGQQVTLRCSPKSGHDTVSWYQQALGQGPQFIFQYYEEEERQRGNFPDRFSGHQFPNYSSELNVNALLLGDSALYLCASSLQTGFYGYTFGSGTRLTVV.

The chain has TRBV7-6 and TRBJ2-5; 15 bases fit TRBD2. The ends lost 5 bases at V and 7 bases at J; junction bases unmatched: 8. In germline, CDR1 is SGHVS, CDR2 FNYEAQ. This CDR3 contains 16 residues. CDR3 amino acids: CASSPGLAGGLGTQYF. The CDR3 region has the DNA TGTGCCAGCAGCCCGGGACTAGCGGGGGGTCTTGGGACCCAGTACTTC.

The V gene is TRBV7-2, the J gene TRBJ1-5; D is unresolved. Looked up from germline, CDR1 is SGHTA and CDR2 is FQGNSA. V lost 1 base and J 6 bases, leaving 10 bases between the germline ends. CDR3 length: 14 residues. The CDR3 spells CASSLVEGSQPQHF. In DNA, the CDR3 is TGTGCCAGCAGCTTAGTAGAGGGCAGTCAGCCCCAGCATTTT.

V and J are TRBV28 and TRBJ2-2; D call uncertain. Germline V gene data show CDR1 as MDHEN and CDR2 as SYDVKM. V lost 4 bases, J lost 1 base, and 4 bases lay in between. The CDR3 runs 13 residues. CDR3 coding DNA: TGTGCCAGCAGTTCTGTGAACACCGGGGAGCTGTTTTTT. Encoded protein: CASSSVNTGELFF.

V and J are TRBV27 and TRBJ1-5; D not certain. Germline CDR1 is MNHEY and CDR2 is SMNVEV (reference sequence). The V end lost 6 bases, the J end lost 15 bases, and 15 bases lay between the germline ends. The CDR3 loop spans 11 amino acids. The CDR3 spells CASSRGDWWHF. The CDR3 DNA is TGTGCCAGCAGCCGAGGAGACTGGTGGCATTTT.

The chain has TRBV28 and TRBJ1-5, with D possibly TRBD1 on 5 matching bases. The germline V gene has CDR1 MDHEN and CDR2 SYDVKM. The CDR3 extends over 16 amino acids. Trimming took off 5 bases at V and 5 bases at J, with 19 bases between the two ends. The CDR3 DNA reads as TGTGCCAGCAGTACCCCGTCAGGGTACTACGATCAGCCCCAGCATTTT. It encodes CASSTPSGYYDQPQHF.

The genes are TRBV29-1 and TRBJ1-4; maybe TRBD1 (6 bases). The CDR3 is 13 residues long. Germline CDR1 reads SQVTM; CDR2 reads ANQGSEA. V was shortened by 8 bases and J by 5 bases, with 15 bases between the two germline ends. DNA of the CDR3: TGCAGCCCCTTGGACAGTCCGAATGAAAAACTGTTTTTT. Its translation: CSPLDSPNEKLFF.

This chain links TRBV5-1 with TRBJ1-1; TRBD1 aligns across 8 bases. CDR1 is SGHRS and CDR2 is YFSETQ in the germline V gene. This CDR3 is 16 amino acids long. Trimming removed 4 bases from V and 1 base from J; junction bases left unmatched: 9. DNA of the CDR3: TGCGCCAGCAGCCCAGAGACAGGGGACGGGAACACTGAAGCTTTCTTT. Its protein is CASSPETGDGNTEAFF.

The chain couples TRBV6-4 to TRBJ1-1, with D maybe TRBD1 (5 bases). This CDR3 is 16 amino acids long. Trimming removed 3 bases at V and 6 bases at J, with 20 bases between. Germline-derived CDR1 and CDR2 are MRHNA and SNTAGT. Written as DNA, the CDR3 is TGTGCCAGCAGTGAGGAGTCCCAGGGTTTGCAACCTGAAGCTTTCTTT. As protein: CASSEESQGLQPEAFF.